This TCR beta chain was recovered during a study of blood T cells in healthy people across ages. CDR1 and CDR2 (germline): SEHNR, FQNEAQ (reference sequence). There are 16 residues in the CDR3. With 2 bases clipped from V and 3 bases from J, the junction kept 6 bases outside the gene matches. Sample-barcoded 5' priming and a J-beta primer mix drove a second PCR of roughly 6 to 12 cycles. Every molecule of cDNA carried a tag from a template-switch adaptor with 12 random nucleotides. Per sample, CDR3-containing paired-end reads numbered at least 2.5 million. TCRdb re-derived calls from the 5' RACE reads in MiXCR, one entry per CDR3 protein. The sample gives about a million distinct CDR3 sequences, 51% of which show up once; 20% to 25% is in the top ten.

Sequences were obtained from blood. The chain recombines TRBV7-9 with TRBJ2-1, with TRBD2 matching over 8 bases. The source of this sequence is a woman aged 55-70 years in good health. The CDR3 nucleotides are TGTGCCAGCAGCTTATTGGCTAGCGGGCGCTACAATGAGCAGTTCTTC. Residues: CASSLLASGRYNEQFF.